This TCR beta chain was recorded in a study of cytomegalovirus exposure and HLA in healthy donors. Germline values: CDR1 SGHNT, CDR2 YYREEE (reference sequence). V lost 8 bases to trimming and J lost 6 bases; unmatched junction nucleotides: 13. The CDR3 runs to 14 residues. Use of 60 Vbeta and 13 Jbeta primers characterized the PCR. Here immunoSEQ multiplex PCR was the method, and the copy in TCRdb shows in-frame clones only, minus some. The sample lists about 140,000 clones; 70% to 85% were seen once. What was sequenced was PBMCs. This TCR came from a man aged 25-45 years in good health and CMV-seropositive. The V and J genes are TRBV5-4 and TRBJ2-7; 8 bases line up with TRBD1. DNA for the CDR3: TGTGCCAGTTCCGGGACAGGCACCTTCGGCGAGCAGTACTTC. Its translation is CASSGTGTFGEQYF.